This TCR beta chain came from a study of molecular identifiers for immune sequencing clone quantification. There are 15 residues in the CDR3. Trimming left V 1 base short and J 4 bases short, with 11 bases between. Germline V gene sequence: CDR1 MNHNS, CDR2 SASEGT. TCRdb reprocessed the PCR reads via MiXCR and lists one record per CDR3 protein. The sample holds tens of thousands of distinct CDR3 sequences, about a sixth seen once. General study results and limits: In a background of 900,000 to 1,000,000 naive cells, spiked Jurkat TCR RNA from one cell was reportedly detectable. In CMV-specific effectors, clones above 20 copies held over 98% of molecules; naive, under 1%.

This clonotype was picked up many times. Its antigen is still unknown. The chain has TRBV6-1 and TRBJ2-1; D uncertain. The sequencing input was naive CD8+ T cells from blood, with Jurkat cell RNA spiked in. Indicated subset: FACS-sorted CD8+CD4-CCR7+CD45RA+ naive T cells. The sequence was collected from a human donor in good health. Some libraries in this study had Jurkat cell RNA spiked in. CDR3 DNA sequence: TGTGCCAGCAGTGAAGAAGGTCTTCCTTACAATGAGCAGTTCTTC. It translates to CASSEEGLPYNEQFF.